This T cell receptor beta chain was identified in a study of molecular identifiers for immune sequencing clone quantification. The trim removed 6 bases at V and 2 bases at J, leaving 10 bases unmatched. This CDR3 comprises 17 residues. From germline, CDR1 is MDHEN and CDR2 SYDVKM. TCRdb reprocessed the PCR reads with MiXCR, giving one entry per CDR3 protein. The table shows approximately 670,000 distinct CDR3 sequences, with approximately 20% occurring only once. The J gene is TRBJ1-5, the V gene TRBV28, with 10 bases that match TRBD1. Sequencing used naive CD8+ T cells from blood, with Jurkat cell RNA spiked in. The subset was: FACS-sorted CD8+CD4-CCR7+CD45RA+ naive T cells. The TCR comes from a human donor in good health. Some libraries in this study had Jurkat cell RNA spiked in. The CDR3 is CASRLTGGLGGNQPQHF. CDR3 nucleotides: TGTGCCAGCAGATTGACAGGGGGCTTGGGGGGCAATCAGCCCCAGCATTTT.